These 21 T cell receptor beta chains were all obtained from the same sample, sequenced in a study of regulatory T cells in long-lasting Graves disease. As for time point: persistent/refractory GD, antithyroid drugs over 5 years with positive TRAb. PBMC-extracted RNA yielded the TCR library. iRepertoire HTBI primers and Arm-PCR of CDR3 regions built TCR beta libraries. MiXCR was run by TCRdb on the multiplex PCR reads, yielding one entry per CDR3 protein. The sample lists about 660,000 distinct CDR3 sequences; roughly 30% were seen once. Sequenced material: peripheral blood mononuclear cells (PBMCs), taken when the disease was refractory, from a patient treated with antithyroid drugs. All receptors come from a female donor with Graves disease.

This clonotype was detected a few times. V gene TRBV27 combines with J gene TRBJ1-6, with TRBD1 identical over 10 bases. The CDR3 has 15 amino acids. V lost 6 bases and J lost 10; bases outside the gene matches: 9. CDR1 and CDR2 (germline): MNHEY, SMNVEV (reference sequence). Here the CDR3 reads CASRSGQGVGSPLHF. CDR3 in DNA: TGTGCCAGCAGATCCGGACAGGGGGTGGGATCACCCCTCCACTTT.

V gene TRBV5-1 combines with J gene TRBJ1-1; D remains ambiguous. V gave up 0 bases and J gave up 4 bases, with 10 bases separating them. Germline CDR1 SGHRS, CDR2 YFSETQ. This CDR3 spans 14 amino acids. CDR3 region: CASSLVVMGTEAFF. CDR3 coding DNA: TGCGCCAGCAGCTTGGTGGTGATGGGCACTGAAGCTTTCTTT.

This chain joins TRBV7-2 and TRBJ2-3, with TRBD2 matching 9 bases. The CDR3 contains 17 residues. In germline, CDR1 is SGHTA, CDR2 FQGNSA. V shed 5 bases, J shed 2 bases, and the junction held 11 bases outside the gene matches. The CDR3 region is CASSHGLAGPSTDTQYF. The CDR3, as DNA: TGTGCCAGCAGCCACGGGCTAGCGGGGCCCTCCACAGATACGCAGTATTTT.

The sample holds a few counts of this clonotype. Here the CDR3 reads CSAREQGRPYNEQFF. The CDR3 DNA sequence: TGCAGTGCTAGGGAGCAGGGTAGGCCCTACAATGAGCAGTTCTTC. This chain joins TRBV20-1 and TRBJ2-1, with D possibly TRBD1 on 5 matching bases. This CDR3 comprises 15 residues. V gave up 3 bases and J gave up 2 bases, with 14 bases separating them. Per the germline V gene, CDR1 is DFQATT and CDR2 is SNEGSKA (reference sequence).

Regarding this clonotype: This may come from a read error, since a much larger clone is one base off. The CDR3 does not close with the conserved phenylalanine or tryptophan, likely indicating a read error. The chain carries TRBV12-3 or TRBV12-4 and TRBJ1-1, with D tentatively TRBD1 (6 bases). V gave up 5 bases and J gave up 1 base, with 11 bases separating them. The CDR3 is 14 amino acids. The CDR3 region is CASSVDRPNTEAFS. The CDR3 region has the DNA TGTGCCAGCAGTGTTGACAGGCCGAACACTGAAGCTTTCTCT.

This clonotype was seen only a few times. The rearrangement joins TRBV2 to TRBJ1-2, with D possibly TRBD1 on 6 matching bases. This CDR3 comprises 11 residues. Trimming took off 9 bases at V and 4 bases at J, with 9 bases between the two ends. CDR1 and CDR2 (germline): SNHLY, FYNNEI. This CDR3 reads CARGAGYGYTF. The CDR3 bases are TGTGCCAGGGGGGCGGGCTATGGCTACACCTTC. The full variable domain, completed using reference TRBV2 and TRBJ1-2, is EPEVTQTPSHQVTQMGQEVILRCVPISNHLYFYWYRQILGQKVEFLVSFYNNEISEKSEIFDDQFSVERPDGSNFTLKIRSTKLEDSAMYFCARGAGYGYTFGSGTRLTVV.

This clonotype was counted a few times. J is TRBJ2-2 and V is TRBV6-4; the D gene is possibly TRBD2 (6 bases). Per the germline V gene, CDR1 is MRHNA and CDR2 is SNTAGT. V lost 5 bases, J lost 1 base, and 17 bases lay in between. This CDR3 region has 17 residues. The CDR3 bases are TGTGCCAGCAGTTACAGACCGGGGGTCTGGAACACCGGGGAGCTGTTTTTT. This gives the protein CASSYRPGVWNTGELFF.

This clonotype was seen only a few times. The rearrangement joins TRBV6-1 to TRBJ2-2; a weak D match, TRBD2 (6 bases). V was clipped by 5 bases and J by 5 bases, with 15 bases between them. This CDR3 region has 15 residues. Germline assignment: CDR1 MNHNS and CDR2 SASEGT. The DNA for the CDR3 is TGTGCCAGCAGTAAGGGACTCCTGAGTACCGGGGAGCTGTTTTTT. This codes for CASSKGLLSTGELFF.

Notes on this clonotype: The junction departs from germline at one end; a sequencing error may be responsible. The J gene is TRBJ1-2, the V gene TRBV5-1; D is possibly TRBD1 (5 bases). Germline values: CDR1 SGHRS, CDR2 YFSETQ. The CDR3 is 13 residues long. The CDR3 spells CASSLEQGYGCTF. DNA of the CDR3: TGCGCCAGCAGCTTGGAGCAGGGCTATGGCTGCACCTTC. Variable domain in full (rest from reference TRBV5-1 and TRBJ1-2): KAGVTQTPRYLIKTRGQQVTLSCSPISGHRSVSWYQQTPGQGLQFLFEYFSETQRNKGNFPGRFSGRQFSNSRSEMNVSTLELGDSALYLCASSLEQGYGCTFGSGTRLTVV.

The V and J genes are TRBV20-1 and TRBJ1-6; D not certain. V lost 1 base, J lost 9 bases, and 10 bases lay in between. Germline CDR1 is DFQATT and CDR2 is SNEGSKA (reference sequence). The CDR3 extends over 13 amino acids. CDR3: CSARGVGSSPLHF. CDR3 nucleotides: TGCAGTGCTAGAGGGGTAGGGTCTTCACCCCTCCACTTT.

This rearrangement joins TRBV7-2 to TRBJ2-7; 7 nucleotides align to TRBD2. The CDR3 consists of 18 residues. Trimming at V came to 5 bases and at J to 1 base, leaving 17 bases not matched to a gene. Germline V lookup: CDR1 SGHTA, CDR2 FQGNSA. CDR3 bases: TGTGCCAGCAGCCTGAGCGACACTAGCGAGACGCGGTCCTACGAGCAGTACTTC. Translation gives CASSLSDTSETRSYEQYF.

V and J are TRBV12-5 and TRBJ2-7; weak D call: TRBD2 (6 bases). V dropped 3 bases and J dropped 4 bases, with 16 bases sitting between them. The CDR3 loop spans 15 amino acids. The germline CDR1 and CDR2 sequences are LGHNT and FRNRAP. CDR3 DNA: TGTGCTAGTGGTTTAAACGCGGGGTCCCCTTACGAGCAGTACTTC. It is translated as CASGLNAGSPYEQYF.

Many counts were recorded for this clonotype. The gene calls are TRBV5-1 and TRBJ1-1, with D maybe TRBD1 (6 bases). Germline V gives CDR1 SGHRS, CDR2 YFSETQ. This CDR3 has 17 residues. V was shortened by 3 bases and J by 4 bases, with 22 bases between the two germline ends. The CDR3 spells CASSSSRTARTATEAFF. As DNA, the CDR3 is TGCGCCAGCAGCTCATCACGGACAGCCAGGACGGCCACTGAAGCTTTCTTT.

V usage is TRBV20-1 and J usage is TRBJ1-5; 8 bases match TRBD1. The ends lost 6 bases at V and 0 bases at J; junction bases unmatched: 4. Germline V gene lookup returns CDR1 DFQATT and CDR2 SNEGSKA (reference sequence). The CDR3 is 14 amino acids. The CDR3 DNA follows: TGCAGTGCGCAGACAGGGGATAGCAATCAGCCCCAGCATTTT. It encodes CSAQTGDSNQPQHF.

This clonotype occurred a few times. V gene TRBV27 combines with J gene TRBJ2-5; D is undetermined. V was cut by 5 bases and J by 5 bases, with 12 bases left in between. The CDR3 totals 13 residues. Germline V CDR1 and CDR2: MNHEY, SMNVEV (reference sequence). The CDR3 DNA is TGTGCCAGCAGTCCTGGTTTTGGGGAGACCCAGTACTTC. Translating gives CASSPGFGETQYF.

This clonotype has at least ten counts. The rearrangement joins TRBV2 to TRBJ2-5, with D perhaps matching TRBD2 (5 bases). Trimming stripped 1 base from V and 3 bases from J, with 9 bases between. The CDR3 covers 14 residues. CDR1 and CDR2 (germline): SNHLY, FYNNEI. The CDR3 here is CASSEGRGEETQYF. In DNA form, the CDR3 reads TGTGCCAGCAGTGAAGGACGGGGAGAAGAGACCCAGTACTTC.

In the case of this clonotype: The junction differs from germline at one of its ends, possibly a read error. V gene TRBV13 combines with J gene TRBJ2-5, with a weak D call TRBD1 (6 bases). The CDR3 runs 13 residues. From germline, CDR1 is PRHDT and CDR2 FYEKMQ (reference sequence). The CDR3 reads CANSTGQLETQYF. In nucleotides, the CDR3 is TGTGCCAACAGCACCGGACAGCTAGAGACCCAGTACTTC.

The chain has TRBV20-1 and TRBJ2-5; 7 positions match TRBD1. Trimming at V came to 6 bases and at J to 4 bases, leaving 5 bases not matched to a gene. CDR1 and CDR2 from the germline V gene are DFQATT and SNEGSKA (reference sequence). This CDR3 region has 12 residues. CDR3 DNA sequence: TGCAGTGCCTCACAGGGGTTAGAGACCCAGTACTTC. Translated, it gives CSASQGLETQYF.

The sample holds a few counts of this clonotype. The rearrangement joins TRBV2 to TRBJ1-6, with D unresolved. This CDR3 comprises 17 residues. Per germline, CDR1 SNHLY and CDR2 FYNNEI. V lost 5 bases and J lost 9, with 23 bases in between. In DNA, the CDR3 is TGTGCCAGCAGTAAGACGGAGGCGCCTGTTCTTCGTTCACCCCTCCACTTT. Its protein product is CASSKTEAPVLRSPLHF.

The J gene is TRBJ2-2, the V gene TRBV10-3; D is possibly TRBD2 (5 bases). CDR3 length equals 14 residues. Per germline, CDR1 ENHRY and CDR2 SYGVKD. Trimming pared 0 bases from V and 6 bases from J, leaving 8 bases between. CDR3 bases: TGTGCCATCAGTGAGTCGTCTAGCCCCGGGGAGCTGTTTTTT. It is translated as CAISESSSPGELFF.

With regard to this clonotype: One junction end disagrees with the germline gene, perhaps due to a read error. The V gene is TRBV27, the J gene TRBJ1-5; 8 nucleotides match TRBD1. This CDR3 is built from 16 residues. The germline V gene encodes CDR1 MNHEY and CDR2 SMNVEV (reference sequence). CDR3 loop: CAGSQRTGSSNQPQHF. CDR3 bases: TGTGCCGGCAGTCAAAGGACAGGGTCGAGCAATCAGCCCCAGCATTTT.